Shown below are 24 T cell receptor beta chains from a single sample sequenced in a study of cytomegalovirus exposure and HLA in healthy donors. Clones were read by immunoSEQ multiplex PCR, and TCRdb kept only the in-frame ones, dropping some. This sample has hundreds of thousands of clones, with roughly 87% found just once. Sequencing input: PBMCs. These receptors were collected from a man between 18 and 29 years old in good health and CMV-seropositive.

The V call is TRBV11-2, the J call TRBJ1-2; D ambiguous. Germline CDR1 and CDR2: SGHAT and FQNNGV. The V gene lost 1 base and the J gene lost 4 bases, with 4 bases spanning the gap. CDR3 length equals 12 residues. CDR3 in amino acids: CASSLVRYGYTF. The CDR3, as DNA: TGTGCCAGCAGCTTAGTACGCTATGGCTACACCTTC.

The CDR3 DNA is TGCGCCAGCAGCTCAGGACAGGCGGCCTTGGCTAATGAAAAACTGTTTTTT. It specifies CASSSGQAALANEKLFF. The chain joins TRBV5-1 to TRBJ1-4, with 7 nucleotides matching TRBD1. Germline loops: CDR1 SGHRS, CDR2 YFSETQ. The J segment lost 3 bases and the V segment lost 3 bases, leaving 11 bases of the junction unmatched. CDR3 size: 17 residues.

The V and J genes are TRBV2 and TRBJ1-5, with D unclear. V lost 6 bases, J lost 0 bases, and 9 bases lay in between. The length of the CDR3 is 14 residues. The germline V gene encodes CDR1 SNHLY and CDR2 FYNNEI. Here the CDR3 reads CASRKEYSNQPQHF. DNA for the CDR3: TGTGCCAGCAGGAAGGAATATAGCAATCAGCCCCAGCATTTT.

The sample holds one count of this clone. This chain connects TRBV5-1 to TRBJ2-5, with 7 bases lining up with TRBD1. With V trimmed by 3 bases and J by 1 base, 6 bases remained unmatched. Per the germline V gene, CDR1 is SGHRS and CDR2 is YFSETQ. This CDR3 contains 15 residues. CDR3 amino acids: CASSSTWTGQETQYF. Here the CDR3 DNA reads TGCGCCAGCAGCTCAACTTGGACAGGCCAAGAGACCCAGTACTTC.

The chain employs TRBV6-5 and TRBJ1-5, with D perhaps TRBD1 (5 bases). CDR1 and CDR2 (germline): MNHEY, SVGAGI. The germline V and J ends were trimmed by 5 bases and 2 bases, with 10 bases remaining between them. This CDR3 is built from 14 residues. This CDR3 is CASSPGTGNQPQHF. Here the CDR3 DNA reads TGTGCCAGCAGTCCCGGGACGGGCAATCAGCCCCAGCATTTT.

V is TRBV2 and J is TRBJ2-1, with D perhaps TRBD2 (6 bases). Germline V gene lookup returns CDR1 SNHLY and CDR2 FYNNEI. The CDR3 is made up of 13 amino acids. The V and J ends lost 5 bases and 4 bases respectively, with 9 bases between them. The CDR3 DNA follows: TGTGCCAGCAGTATGCGGGAATACAATGAGCAGTTCTTC. Translated: CASSMREYNEQFF.

J is TRBJ2-7 and V is TRBV9, with 7 bases identical to TRBD2. This CDR3 is 13 amino acids long. Losses at the gene ends were 3 bases for V and 6 bases for J; bases not matched to a gene: 6. CDR1 SGDLS and CDR2 YYNGEE come from the germline V gene. CDR3 loop: CASSGSGGSEQYF. As DNA, the CDR3 is TGTGCCAGCAGCGGCTCGGGGGGTAGCGAGCAGTACTTC.

As to this clone: Other DNA sequences in this sample translate to the same CDR3. The CDR3 spells CASSLAASTDTQYF. The CDR3, as DNA: TGCGCCAGCAGCTTGGCGGCTAGCACAGATACGCAGTATTTT. This chain connects TRBV5-1 to TRBJ2-3; D ambiguous. The germline V gene encodes CDR1 SGHRS and CDR2 YFSETQ. Trimming took 0 bases from V and 0 from J, leaving 5 bases between them. CDR3 size: 14 residues.

A single count supports this clone. The J gene is TRBJ2-4, the V gene TRBV6-1, with D possibly being TRBD2 (5 bases). V was trimmed by 8 bases and J by 8 bases, leaving 22 bases between them. This CDR3 comprises 15 residues. Germline V gene sequence: CDR1 MNHNS, CDR2 SASEGT. The CDR3 loop is CASPRERWEMDIQYF. The CDR3 region has the DNA TGTGCCAGCCCGAGGGAGCGATGGGAAATGGACATTCAGTACTTC.

The chain uses TRBV6-5 and TRBJ2-1; 7 bases map to TRBD2. Trimming removed 6 bases from V and 9 bases from J; junction bases left unmatched: 8. The CDR3 covers 13 residues. CDR1 is MNHEY, CDR2 SVGAGI, per germline. The CDR3 region has the DNA TGTGCCAGCAGACCTACCGGGACTACTGAGCAGTTCTTC. Translation gives CASRPTGTTEQFF.

The rearrangement joins TRBV13 to TRBJ1-4, with D unclear. Trimming took 2 bases from V and 6 from J, leaving 19 bases between them. CDR1 is PRHDT, CDR2 FYEKMQ, per germline (reference sequence). The CDR3 is 17 residues long. The CDR3 DNA sequence: TGTGCCAGCAGCTTATCCGGGTTCGGCGATCCGGATGAAAAACTGTTTTTT. Encoded protein: CASSLSGFGDPDEKLFF.

J is TRBJ1-2 and V is TRBV18; TRBD1 agrees at 7 bases. The CDR3 has 13 residues. The trim removed 3 bases at V and 4 bases at J, leaving 2 bases unmatched. Germline CDR1 reads KGHSH; CDR2 reads LQKENI. DNA of the CDR3: TGTGCCAGCTCACCTTCAGGGGGCTATGGCTACACCTTC. This sequence encodes CASSPSGGYGYTF.

V gene TRBV6-6 combines with J gene TRBJ1-4; the D is unclear. V was shortened by 7 bases and J by 5 bases, with 17 bases between the two germline ends. Germline V gene data show CDR1 as MNHNY and CDR2 as SVGAGI (reference sequence). The CDR3 loop spans 15 amino acids. The CDR3 nucleotides are TGTGCCAGCACCTCTTCCAGCTCAGGAAATGAAAAACTGTTTTTT. Its translation: CASTSSSSGNEKLFF.

The genes are TRBV11-1 and TRBJ2-2, with TRBD2 matching over 11 bases. Losses at the gene ends were 0 bases for V and 3 bases for J; bases not matched to a gene: 6. Germline V gene data show CDR1 as SGHAT and CDR2 as FQDESV (reference sequence). The CDR3 has 18 amino acids. DNA for the CDR3: TGTGCCAGCAGCTTAGCTTGGGGACTAGCGGACTACACCGGGGAGCTGTTTTTT. Residues: CASSLAWGLADYTGELFF. Full variable domain (remainder filled in from reference TRBV11-1 and TRBJ2-2): EAEVAQSPRYKITEKSQAVAFWCDPISGHATLYWYRQILGQGPELLVQFQDESVVDDSQLPKDRFSAERLKGVDSTLKIQPAELGDSAMYLCASSLAWGLADYTGELFFGEGSRLTVL.

The chain combines TRBV2 with TRBJ2-7; 7 bases line up with TRBD1. In germline, CDR1 is SNHLY, CDR2 FYNNEI. The V gene end was trimmed by 8 bases and the J gene end by 7 bases; junction bases not matched to a gene: 5. This CDR3 has 11 amino acids. The CDR3 is CASGQAVEQYF. The CDR3 bases are TGTGCCAGCGGACAGGCCGTGGAGCAGTACTTC.

The V gene is TRBV5-4, the J gene TRBJ2-3; 7 bases fit TRBD2. Germline CDR1 and CDR2: SGHNT and YYREEE (reference sequence). The CDR3 covers 15 residues. V trimming: 4 bases; J trimming: 0 bases; junction bases outside the gene matches: 5. The CDR3 loop reads CASSRIAGSTDTQYF. DNA for the CDR3: TGTGCCAGCAGCCGAATAGCGGGCAGCACAGATACGCAGTATTTT.

This CDR3 reads CASSPTPTGNTEAFF. The CDR3 bases are TGTGCCAGCAGTCCCACCCCTACAGGGAACACTGAAGCTTTCTTT. This chain links TRBV28 with TRBJ1-1; weak D call: TRBD1 (5 bases). This CDR3 is built from 15 residues. From germline, CDR1 is MDHEN and CDR2 SYDVKM. The germline V and J ends were trimmed by 5 bases and 1 base, with 14 bases remaining between them. Using reference TRBV28 and TRBJ1-1 for the parts outside the CDR3, the full variable domain is DVKVTQSSRYLVKRTGEKVFLECVQDMDHENMFWYRQDPGLGLRLIYFSYDVKMKEKGDIPEGYSVSREKKERFSLILESASTNQTSMYLCASSPTPTGNTEAFFGQGTRLTVV.

V usage is TRBV10-2 and J usage is TRBJ2-7; a possible D gene is TRBD1 (6 bases). From germline, CDR1 is WSHSY and CDR2 SAAADI. The CDR3 spans 16 residues. V dropped 3 bases and J dropped 0 bases, with 15 bases sitting between them. The CDR3 protein is CASSDPGQRSSYEQYF. The DNA of the CDR3 is TGCGCCAGCAGTGATCCGGGACAAAGAAGCTCCTACGAGCAGTACTTC.

The chain combines TRBV27 with TRBJ2-1, with 10 bases that match TRBD2. Looked up from germline, CDR1 is MNHEY and CDR2 is SMNVEV (reference sequence). CDR3 length equals 15 residues. V dropped 8 bases and J dropped 7; count of bases not matched to a gene: 11. The CDR3 is CASGFLAGEGNEQFF. CDR3 nucleotides: TGTGCCAGCGGATTCCTAGCGGGAGAGGGGAATGAGCAGTTCTTC.

The gene calls are TRBV4-2 and TRBJ2-7, with 12 bases matching TRBD1. The CDR3 has 16 residues. CDR1 is LGHNA and CDR2 is YNFKEQ in the germline V gene. V was pared by 3 bases and J by 4 bases, with 7 bases of the junction left unmatched. DNA for the CDR3: TGTGCCAGCAGCCATGTACCGGGACAGGGGGCATACGAGCAGTACTTC. Translation gives CASSHVPGQGAYEQYF.

The V and J genes are TRBV4-3 and TRBJ2-5; perhaps TRBD1 as D (5 bases). V was cut by 0 bases and J by 9 bases, with 14 bases left in between. This CDR3 has 14 residues. Germline V gives CDR1 LGHNA, CDR2 YSLEER. The CDR3: CASSQDTATRAQYF. DNA for the CDR3: TGCGCCAGCAGCCAAGATACCGCAACCAGGGCCCAGTACTTC.

This clone was picked up one time. V gene TRBV28 combines with J gene TRBJ1-4; TRBD1 might be the D (6 bases). CDR1 MDHEN and CDR2 SYDVKM come from the germline V gene. V dropped 2 bases and J dropped 11 bases, with 12 bases sitting between them. The CDR3 has 13 amino acids. The CDR3 sequence is CASSLLIGGKLFF. The DNA for the CDR3 is TGTGCCAGCAGTTTACTAATCGGGGGCAAACTGTTTTTT. Full variable domain (remainder filled in from reference TRBV28 and TRBJ1-4): DVKVTQSSRYLVKRTGEKVFLECVQDMDHENMFWYRQDPGLGLRLIYFSYDVKMKEKGDIPEGYSVSREKKERFSLILESASTNQTSMYLCASSLLIGGKLFFGSGTQLSVL.

V gene TRBV6-6 combines with J gene TRBJ1-2, with D perhaps matching TRBD1 (6 bases). The CDR3 runs to 13 residues. CDR1 MNHNY and CDR2 SVGAGI come from the germline V gene (reference sequence). Trimming cost V 7 bases and J 2 bases, with 11 bases left between them. The DNA for the CDR3 is TGTGCCAGCAAAATCGGGACAAACTATGGCTACACCTTC. Its protein product is CASKIGTNYGYTF.

The chain uses TRBV6-6 and TRBJ1-5, with D hard to call. CDR1 and CDR2 from the germline V gene are MNHNY and SVGAGI (reference sequence). Deletions cut 6 bases from V and 6 bases from J, with 18 bases between. The CDR3 contains 15 residues. In nucleotides, the CDR3 is TGTGCCAGCAGCCTACTCGCAGAAATGGGTCAGCCCCAGCATTTT. Protein sequence: CASSLLAEMGQPQHF.